What follows are 11 T cell receptor beta chains derived from one specimen sequenced in a study of T cells in Graves' hyperthyroidism and ophthalmopathy. The CDR3 regions of TCR beta were amplified from RNA transcripts. During a first-round RT-PCR of the TCR CDR3, the HTBI primer set was used. TCRdb reprocessed the multiplex PCR reads via MiXCR and lists one record per CDR3 protein. Of about 130,000 distinct CDR3 sequences listed, over 20% were seen once; the top ten hold about 70%. The sample comprised blood. These receptors all stem from a woman aged 45 to 65 with Graves' hyperthyroidism that later progressed to Graves' ophthalmopathy.

This clonotype was detected ten times or more. The rearrangement joins TRBV12-3 or TRBV12-4 to TRBJ2-7; TRBD2 is a possible D gene (6 bases). This CDR3 has 14 residues. Trimming took off 2 bases at V and 5 bases at J, with 13 bases between the two ends. The CDR3 DNA sequence: TGTGCCAGCAGTTTAAGGGGACTTATAGACGAGCAGTACTTC. This encodes CASSLRGLIDEQYF.

This clonotype has only a few counts. The CDR3 loop reads CASSGYAASGDTQYF. The CDR3 nucleotides are TGCGCCAGCAGTGGTTATGCGGCTAGCGGAGATACGCAGTATTTT. The chain joins TRBV10-2 to TRBJ2-3, with 7 bases aligning to TRBD2. The CDR3 has 15 residues. The J segment lost 5 bases and the V segment lost 4 bases, leaving 9 bases of the junction unmatched. Germline V lookup: CDR1 WSHSY, CDR2 SAAADI.

This clonotype has a handful of counts. This chain joins TRBV5-6 and TRBJ1-1; tentatively, D is TRBD1 (5 bases). Per the germline V gene, CDR1 is SGHDT and CDR2 is YYEEEE. Deletions cut 2 bases from V and 1 base from J, with 12 bases between. The CDR3 sequence is 15 residues long. CDR3 coding DNA: TGTGCCAGCAGCTTTCAGGGTTCGGGGAACACTGAAGCTTTCTTT. This encodes CASSFQGSGNTEAFF.

There are many counts of this clonotype. This chain connects TRBV30 to TRBJ2-7, with 12 bases fitting TRBD2. Trimming removed 7 bases from V and 6 bases from J; junction bases left unmatched: 7. Per the germline V gene, CDR1 is GTSNPN and CDR2 is SVGIG (reference sequence). This CDR3 has 13 amino acids. For the CDR3, the DNA is TGTGCCTTTACGACTAGCGGGAGCTCCGAGCAGTACTTC. It codes for CAFTTSGSSEQYF.

This clonotype turned up a few times. A clone one base away is much larger, so this may be a read error. The chain links TRBV28 to TRBJ2-6, with D perhaps matching TRBD1 (6 bases). The CDR3 sequence is 18 residues long. Trimming left V 2 bases short and J 1 base short, with 15 bases between. The V gene's germline CDR1 is MDHEN and CDR2 SYDVKM. The CDR3 coding sequence is TGTGCCAGCAGTTTAACAGGGAGTTTATCGTCTGGGGCCAACGTCCTGACTTTC. Amino acid sequence: CASSLTGSLSSGANVLTF.

This clonotype was detected ten times or more. V is TRBV5-5 and J is TRBJ2-3, with TRBD2 matching over 15 bases. The germline gives CDR1 SGHKS, CDR2 YYEKEE (reference sequence). This CDR3 is 16 amino acids long. The V and J ends lost 3 bases and 7 bases, in that order; junction bases with no gene match: 6. The CDR3 DNA reads as TGTGCCAGCAGCTGGGGACTAGCGGGAGGATCCAATACGCAGTATTTT. It codes for CASSWGLAGGSNTQYF. The variable domain in full, completed from reference TRBV5-5 and TRBJ2-3, reads DAGVTQSPTHLIKTRGQQVTLRCSPISGHKSVSWYQQVLGQGPQFIFQYYEKEERGRGNFPDRFSARQFPNYSSELNVNALLLGDSALYLCASSWGLAGGSNTQYFGPGTRLTVL.

V gene TRBV29-1 combines with J gene TRBJ2-1; 9 bases are a match to TRBD1. CDR3 size: 13 residues. Looked up from germline, CDR1 is SQVTM and CDR2 is ANQGSEA. The ends lost 5 bases at V and 6 bases at J; junction bases unmatched: 5. CDR3 residues: CSVYRGRGNEQFF. Written as DNA, the CDR3 is TGCAGCGTTTACAGGGGGCGCGGCAATGAGCAGTTCTTC.

This clonotype has at least ten counts. The chain couples TRBV3-1 to TRBJ2-5; 9 bases map to TRBD2. J gave up 1 base and V 4 bases, and 7 bases lay outside the gene matches. The germline gives CDR1 LGHDT, CDR2 YNNKEL (reference sequence). The CDR3 covers 16 residues. This CDR3 reads CASSLRLAVIQETQYF. Written as DNA, the CDR3 is TGTGCCAGCAGCCTTCGACTAGCGGTCATCCAAGAGACCCAGTACTTC.

This clonotype was detected ten times or more. The V call is TRBV3-1, the J call TRBJ1-1, with no clear D. V lost 0 bases, J lost 6 bases, and 2 bases lay in between. Germline V gene lookup returns CDR1 LGHDT and CDR2 YNNKEL (reference sequence). The CDR3 covers 11 residues. Here the CDR3 reads CASSQESEAFF. The CDR3 DNA follows: TGTGCCAGCAGCCAAGAATCTGAAGCTTTCTTT.

The table lists this clonotype with many counts. The chain couples TRBV3-1 to TRBJ2-7, with D perhaps matching TRBD1 (6 bases). Trimming removed 4 bases from V and 2 bases from J, with 12 bases in between. The CDR3 contains 14 residues. Germline-derived CDR1 and CDR2 are LGHDT and YNNKEL (reference sequence). CDR3 loop: CASSPTQGTYEQYF. The CDR3 DNA sequence: TGTGCCAGCAGCCCTACACAGGGAACCTACGAGCAGTACTTC.

J is TRBJ2-3 and V is TRBV29-1; no clear D. This CDR3 is built from 13 residues. Trimming cost V 7 bases and J 11 bases, with 22 bases left between them. CDR1 and CDR2 from the germline V gene are SQVTM and ANQGSEA. CDR3 amino acids: CSARTRNPLVQYF. The CDR3 bases are TGCAGCGCTCGCACCCGGAACCCCCTGGTGCAGTATTTT.